A single sample is the source of the 28 T cell receptor beta chains below, sequenced in a study of sequential checkpoint blockade in melanoma. The treatment: randomized to nivolumab then ipilimumab (arm A) or the reverse (arm B). Repertoires were generated with immunoSEQ multiplex PCR, while TCRdb's copy carries only in-frame clones and drops some. The profile covers fewer than 25,000 clones, with approximately 71% appearing a single time and around 20% taken by the ten largest. The starting material was CD8+ T cells sorted from blood (inferred from file names), obtained from a patient given nivolumab and ipilimumab in sequence. These receptors all come from a human donor with melanoma.

This clone was recorded a few times. This chain links TRBV5-1 with TRBJ2-5, with a tentative D call TRBD1 (6 bases). The CDR3 totals 13 residues. The V gene lost 5 bases and the J gene lost 3 bases, with 11 bases spanning the gap. The germline CDR1 and CDR2 sequences are SGHRS and YFSETQ. The chain's CDR3 is CASSGQSEETQYF. The CDR3 coding sequence is TGCGCCAGCAGTGGACAGAGTGAAGAGACCCAGTACTTC.

CDR3 loop: CASGLDRQGYEQYF. For the CDR3, the DNA is TGTGCTAGTGGTTTGGACCGACAAGGCTACGAGCAGTACTTC. V gene TRBV12-5 combines with J gene TRBJ2-7; D is unclear. Germline V gives CDR1 LGHNT, CDR2 FRNRAP. This CDR3 has 14 amino acids. V lost 1 base to trimming and J lost 3 bases, with 10 bases between them.

The chain joins TRBV2 to TRBJ2-3; 11 positions agree with TRBD2. CDR3 size: 14 residues. Losses at the gene ends were 6 bases for V and 6 bases for J; bases not matched to a gene: 5. Germline V gene sequence: CDR1 SNHLY, CDR2 FYNNEI. CDR3 nucleotide sequence: TGTGCCAGCAGGAGGGTAGCGGGGGGGGATACGCAGTATTTT. As protein: CASRRVAGGDTQYF.

The chain uses TRBV7-8 and TRBJ2-7, with TRBD2 identical over 12 bases. Germline lookup yields CDR1 SGHVS and CDR2 FQNEAQ. CDR3 size: 16 residues. V shed 5 bases and J 1 base; nucleotides not matched to a gene: 6. DNA of the CDR3: TGTGCCAGCAGCCTGTCCCTAGCGGGGGGGTCCTACGAGCAGTACTTC. Encoded protein: CASSLSLAGGSYEQYF.

This chain connects TRBV25-1 to TRBJ1-5; no definite D call. Germline V gene lookup returns CDR1 MGHDK and CDR2 SYGVNS. This CDR3 is 14 amino acids long. V lost 1 base, J lost 2 bases, and 6 bases lay in between. As DNA, the CDR3 is TGTGCCAGCAGTGAATTCGGTGGCAATCAGCCCCAGCATTTT. It translates to CASSEFGGNQPQHF.

The CDR3 coding sequence is TGTGCTAGTGGTACAACCAGCTCCTACAATGAGCAGTTCTTC. Protein product: CASGTTSSYNEQFF. This chain joins TRBV12-5 and TRBJ2-1, with unresolved D. The CDR3 loop spans 14 amino acids. Trimming left V 5 bases short and J 0 bases short, with 8 bases between. The germline V gene has CDR1 LGHNT and CDR2 FRNRAP.

This clone was seen once. The V and J genes are TRBV6-6 and TRBJ1-2; no clear D. CDR3 length: 13 residues. CDR1 is MNHNY and CDR2 is SVGAGI in the germline V gene (reference sequence). Trimming shortened V by 2 bases and J by 4 bases, and 8 bases separated the two germline ends. The CDR3 DNA sequence: TGTGCCAGCAGTTACGGCGGATCCTATGGCTACACCTTC. Protein product: CASSYGGSYGYTF.

CDR3 nucleotides: TGTGCCAGCAGCCCGCGGGGGGGCCTGTCCTACGAGCAGTACTTC. It is translated as CASSPRGGLSYEQYF. The chain combines TRBV7-8 with TRBJ2-7, with TRBD2 identical over 9 bases. Germline CDR1 is SGHVS and CDR2 is FQNEAQ. CDR3 length: 15 amino acids. With 5 bases clipped from V and 1 base from J, the junction kept 6 bases outside the gene matches.

This clone was counted once. The CDR3 reads CASSEEGHTEAFF. The CDR3 DNA follows: TGTGCCAGCAGTGAAGAGGGGCACACTGAAGCTTTCTTT. The chain has TRBV6-1 and TRBJ1-1; tentatively, D is TRBD1 (5 bases). Trimming shortened V by 1 base and J by 3 bases, and 6 bases separated the two germline ends. The CDR3 runs 13 residues. Germline V gene lookup returns CDR1 MNHNS and CDR2 SASEGT.

This clone was observed once. The chain recombines TRBV9 with TRBJ2-5; D is unresolved. This CDR3 has 13 amino acids. CDR1 SGDLS and CDR2 YYNGEE come from the germline V gene. The germline V and J ends were trimmed by 0 bases and 5 bases, with 8 bases remaining between them. The CDR3 loop reads CASSVGGEETQYF. The CDR3 bases are TGTGCCAGCAGCGTAGGAGGTGAGGAGACCCAGTACTTC.

A single count supports this clone. This chain joins TRBV2 and TRBJ2-5; D gene uncertain. Germline lookup yields CDR1 SNHLY and CDR2 FYNNEI. V lost 4 bases and J 1 base, leaving 16 bases between the germline ends. This CDR3 is 16 amino acids long. The CDR3 region is CASSVRTPDFQETQYF. The CDR3 bases are TGTGCCAGCAGTGTTCGTACTCCCGATTTCCAAGAGACCCAGTACTTC.

The chain has TRBV4-3 and TRBJ2-1, with TRBD2 as a possible D gene (5 bases). The V end was cut by 2 bases, the J end by 3 bases, with 8 bases between. CDR1 and CDR2 (germline): LGHNA, YSLEER. The CDR3 length is 14 residues. The CDR3 region has the DNA TGCGCCAGCAGCCAAAACCGGGACTACAATGAGCAGTTCTTC. Protein: CASSQNRDYNEQFF.

This chain uses TRBV5-1 with TRBJ1-6; 7 bases align to TRBD1. The CDR3 loop spans 16 amino acids. In germline, CDR1 is SGHRS, CDR2 YFSETQ. J was trimmed by 7 bases and V by 0 bases; bases with no gene match: 7. CDR3 nucleotides: TGCGCCAGCAGCTTGGCATGGCAGGGGGAAAATTCACCCCTCCACTTT. This codes for CASSLAWQGENSPLHF.

V gene TRBV9 combines with J gene TRBJ2-7; no clear D gene. This CDR3 comprises 13 residues. CDR1 is SGDLS, CDR2 YYNGEE, per germline. V was cut by 2 bases and J by 3 bases, with 9 bases left in between. The CDR3 DNA follows: TGTGCCAGCAGCGTTGGCCCATACTACGAGCAGTACGTC. Encoded protein: CASSVGPYYEQYV.

This chain connects TRBV5-1 to TRBJ1-2, with a tentative D call TRBD1 (6 bases). Germline CDR1 is SGHRS and CDR2 is YFSETQ. This CDR3 comprises 13 residues. Trimming stripped 8 bases from V and 4 bases from J, with 15 bases between. CDR3 nucleotides: TGCGCCAGTTCCTCGCGGGGGGCCTATGGCTACACCTTC. It codes for CASSSRGAYGYTF. The full variable domain, completed using reference TRBV5-1 and TRBJ1-2, is KAGVTQTPRYLIKTRGQQVTLSCSPISGHRSVSWYQQTPGQGLQFLFEYFSETQRNKGNFPGRFSGRQFSNSRSEMNVSTLELGDSALYLCASSSRGAYGYTFGSGTRLTVV.

In this sample, this clone is medium-sized. V is TRBV2 and J is TRBJ2-1; D not resolved. Germline lookup yields CDR1 SNHLY and CDR2 FYNNEI. The CDR3 is 15 residues long. Trimming took off 3 bases at V and 0 bases at J, with 9 bases between the two ends. DNA of the CDR3: TGTGCCAGCAGTGATGGCCTCAACTCCTACAATGAGCAGTTCTTC. It yields the protein CASSDGLNSYNEQFF.

This chain joins TRBV7-9 and TRBJ1-5; D call uncertain. Germline values: CDR1 SEHNR, CDR2 FQNEAQ (reference sequence). V lost 1 base and J lost 4, with 14 bases in between. The CDR3 totals 16 residues. CDR3 region: CASSLEAGGANQPQHF. In DNA form, the CDR3 reads TGTGCCAGCAGCTTAGAGGCCGGCGGCGCGAATCAGCCCCAGCATTTT.

The rearrangement joins TRBV9 to TRBJ2-7, with TRBD2 matching over 8 bases. CDR1 and CDR2 from the germline V gene are SGDLS and YYNGEE. The CDR3 contains 14 residues. V lost 6 bases, J lost 1 base, and 6 bases stayed unmatched. The CDR3 reads CASTPSGFSYEQYF. Written as DNA, the CDR3 is TGTGCCAGCACCCCTAGCGGGTTTTCCTACGAGCAGTACTTC.

The gene calls are TRBV6-5 and TRBJ2-2, with 10 bases lining up with TRBD1. The germline gives CDR1 MNHEY, CDR2 SVGAGI. Trimming removed 4 bases from V and 6 bases from J; junction bases left unmatched: 8. The CDR3 has 16 residues. CDR3 coding DNA: TGTGCCAGCAGTTGGGGGACAGGGGATATCTCCGGGGAGCTGTTTTTT. Amino acids: CASSWGTGDISGELFF.

The V gene is TRBV7-9, the J gene TRBJ2-2; a weak D match, TRBD1 (5 bases). V lost 0 bases and J lost 1, with 6 bases in between. This CDR3 contains 15 residues. Germline V gene lookup returns CDR1 SEHNR and CDR2 FQNEAQ (reference sequence). The CDR3 DNA reads TGTGCCAGCAGCTTAGCGCAGGGGAACACCGGGGAGCTGTTTTTT. The encoded protein is CASSLAQGNTGELFF.

The V and J genes are TRBV7-9 and TRBJ2-5; TRBD1 is a possible D gene (6 bases). Germline loops: CDR1 SEHNR, CDR2 FQNEAQ (reference sequence). V was shortened by 10 bases and J by 3 bases, with 15 bases between the two germline ends. The CDR3 loop spans 13 amino acids. The CDR3, as DNA: TGTGCCATTGGCCGGACAGCCGAAGAGACCCAGTACTTC. Protein product: CAIGRTAEETQYF.

This chain links TRBV6-6 with TRBJ1-2; TRBD1 is a possible D gene (5 bases). The CDR3 is 12 residues long. Germline CDR1 MNHNY, CDR2 SVGAGI (reference sequence). V dropped 5 bases and J dropped 8 bases, with 12 bases sitting between them. The CDR3 sequence is CASSQDTGGYTF. The CDR3 DNA is TGTGCCAGCAGTCAGGACACGGGCGGCTACACCTTC.

This sequence joins TRBV9 and TRBJ2-1; 7 bases match TRBD2. The J segment lost 2 bases and the V segment lost 4 bases, leaving 12 bases of the junction unmatched. The CDR3 consists of 17 residues. Germline-derived CDR1 and CDR2 are SGDLS and YYNGEE. Here the CDR3 reads CASSLYLAAGAYNEQFF. DNA of the CDR3: TGTGCCAGCAGCCTCTATTTGGCCGCGGGGGCCTACAATGAGCAGTTCTTC.

The chain recombines TRBV7-7 with TRBJ2-5, with a possible D match to TRBD2 (5 bases). This CDR3 has 15 residues. Germline lookup yields CDR1 SSHAT and CDR2 FNYEAQ (reference sequence). V was cut by 1 base and J by 4 bases, with 13 bases left in between. In nucleotides, the CDR3 is TGTGCCAGCAGCTTAGGTCGGGGTGTGGGAGAGACCCAGTACTTC. Translation: CASSLGRGVGETQYF. Together with reference TRBV7-7 and TRBJ2-5, the CDR3 gives the full variable domain: GAGVSQSPRYKVTKRGQDVTLRCDPISSHATLYWYQQALGQGPEFLTYFNYEAQPDKSGLPSDRFSAERPEGSISTLTIQRTEQRDSAMYRCASSLGRGVGETQYFGPGTRLLVL.

This clone has only a few counts. This chain connects TRBV4-1 to TRBJ2-3, with D tentatively TRBD2 (6 bases). The CDR3 runs to 14 residues. Germline lookup yields CDR1 MGHRA and CDR2 YSYEKL. Trimming shortened V by 4 bases and J by 4 bases, and 12 bases separated the two germline ends. DNA for the CDR3: TGCGCCAGCAGCCGGGCTGGGGAGGCAGATACGCAGTATTTT. This gives the protein CASSRAGEADTQYF.

The chain couples TRBV6-5 to TRBJ1-2, with D tentatively TRBD1 (5 bases). The CDR3 has 13 amino acids. CDR1 is MNHEY, CDR2 SVGAGI, per germline. Trimming took 2 bases from V and 10 from J, leaving 14 bases between them. The CDR3 here is CASSYGTGQVYTF. The CDR3 nucleotides are TGTGCCAGCAGTTACGGTACTGGACAAGTCTACACCTTC.

The J gene is TRBJ1-1, the V gene TRBV6-5; TRBD1 matches at 7 bases. Per germline, CDR1 MNHEY and CDR2 SVGAGI. The length of the CDR3 is 12 residues. The V and J ends lost 6 bases and 5 bases, in that order; junction bases with no gene match: 3. This CDR3 reads CASSTGVTEAFF. Written as DNA, the CDR3 is TGTGCCAGCAGCACAGGGGTGACTGAAGCTTTCTTT.

The genes are TRBV9 and TRBJ1-3; TRBD1 aligns across 7 bases. V trimming: 4 bases; J trimming: 0 bases; junction bases outside the gene matches: 7. The CDR3 is 16 residues long. Per the germline V gene, CDR1 is SGDLS and CDR2 is YYNGEE. CDR3 in amino acids: CASSYDRVPSGNTIYF. The CDR3 DNA is TGTGCCAGCAGCTACGACAGGGTCCCCTCTGGAAACACCATATATTTT.